What follows describes a single T cell receptor (beta chain). The sample comes from a study of shared T cell receptors in the human thymus. V lost 7 bases and J 0 bases, leaving 13 bases between the germline ends. CDR1 MDHEN and CDR2 SYDVKM come from the germline V gene. The CDR3 totals 14 residues. The data were produced by immunoSEQ multiplex PCR, yet TCRdb's version contains in-frame clones alone and is incomplete. The sample records almost 550,000 clones, about 80% being singletons. These sequences were also reported in another study, on human thymus T cells. From that study: The related literature has documented a marked overlap of thymic repertoires among unrelated individuals.

The chain carries TRBV28 and TRBJ2-7; no firm D call. The sequenced sample was thymocytes. This sequence was found in a boy under two years old with a congenital heart defect. CDR3 sequence: CASKDGPYSYEQYF. CDR3 DNA sequence: TGTGCCAGCAAGGATGGGCCTTACTCCTACGAGCAGTACTTC.